The entry below describes one T cell receptor (beta chain). Its antigen is not identified. This sample stems from a study of cytomegalovirus exposure and HLA in healthy donors. Study at large: A previous analysis identified more than 100 million unique TCR beta sequences derived from about 180 million T cells. A preliminary data release comprised about 85 million unique TCRs obtained from HLA-typed donors.

The CDR3 spans 12 residues. CDR1 and CDR2 (germline): LNHNV, YYDKDF (reference sequence). The ends were cut back, 0 bases at V and 7 bases at J, with 6 bases in the middle. General study points: As immune exposure information, only CMV serostatus was available.

Primers for the PCR totalled 60 Vbeta and 13 Jbeta. The data were produced by immunoSEQ multiplex PCR, yet TCRdb's version contains in-frame clones alone and is incomplete. The repertoire table contains about 48,000 clones. The J gene is TRBJ1-2, the V gene TRBV15; no clear D. The TCR comes from a male donor in good health and CMV-seropositive. Specimen: PBMCs. Written as DNA, the CDR3 is TGTGCCACCAGCAGAGATTTTAGTGGCTACACCTTC. Protein: CATSRDFSGYTF.